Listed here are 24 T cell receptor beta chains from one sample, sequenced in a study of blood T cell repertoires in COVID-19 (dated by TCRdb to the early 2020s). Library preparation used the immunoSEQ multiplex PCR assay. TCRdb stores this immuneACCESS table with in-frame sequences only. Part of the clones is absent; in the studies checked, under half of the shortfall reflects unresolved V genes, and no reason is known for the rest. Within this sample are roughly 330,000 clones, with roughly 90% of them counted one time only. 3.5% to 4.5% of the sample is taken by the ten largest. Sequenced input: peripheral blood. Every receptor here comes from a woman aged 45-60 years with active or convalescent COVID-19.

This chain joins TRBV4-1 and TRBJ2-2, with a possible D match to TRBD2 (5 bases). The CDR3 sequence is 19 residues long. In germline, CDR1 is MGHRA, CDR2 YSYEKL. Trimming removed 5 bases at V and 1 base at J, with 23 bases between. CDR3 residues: CASSLRGGPGLGNTGELFF. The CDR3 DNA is TGCGCCAGCAGCTTGCGCGGTGGCCCTGGACTCGGGAACACCGGGGAGCTGTTTTTT.

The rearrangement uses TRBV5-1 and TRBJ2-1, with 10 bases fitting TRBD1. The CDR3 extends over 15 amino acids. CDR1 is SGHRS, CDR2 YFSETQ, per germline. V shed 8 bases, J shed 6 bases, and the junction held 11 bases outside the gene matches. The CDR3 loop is CASTTWDRGGNEQFF. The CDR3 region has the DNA TGCGCCAGTACCACCTGGGACAGGGGAGGCAATGAGCAGTTCTTC.

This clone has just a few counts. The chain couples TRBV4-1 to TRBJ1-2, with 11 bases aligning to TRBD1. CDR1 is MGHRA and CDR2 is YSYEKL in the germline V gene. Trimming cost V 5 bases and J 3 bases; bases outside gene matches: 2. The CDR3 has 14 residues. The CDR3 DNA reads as TGCGCCAGCAGCAAGGGACAGGGGGACTATGGCTACACCTTC. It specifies CASSKGQGDYGYTF.

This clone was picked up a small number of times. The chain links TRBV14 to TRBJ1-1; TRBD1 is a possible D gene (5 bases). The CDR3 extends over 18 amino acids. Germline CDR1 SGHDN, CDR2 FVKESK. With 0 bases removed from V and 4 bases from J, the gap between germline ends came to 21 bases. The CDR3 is CASSQDPVGDGRGTEAFF. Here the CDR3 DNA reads TGTGCCAGCAGCCAAGATCCCGTAGGGGACGGGAGGGGCACTGAAGCTTTCTTT. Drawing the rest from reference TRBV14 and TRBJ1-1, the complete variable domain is EAGVTQFPSHSVIEKGQTVTLRCDPISGHDNLYWYRRVMGKEIKFLLHFVKESKQDESGMPNNRFLAERTGGTYSTLKVQPAELEDSGVYFCASSQDPVGDGRGTEAFFGQGTRLTVV.

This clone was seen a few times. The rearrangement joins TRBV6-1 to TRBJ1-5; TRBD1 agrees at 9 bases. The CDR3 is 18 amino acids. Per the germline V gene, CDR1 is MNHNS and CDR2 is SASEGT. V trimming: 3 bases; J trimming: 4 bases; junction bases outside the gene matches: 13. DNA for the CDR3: TGTGCCAGCAGTGAGCGGGACAGGGTGGTCGAGTGGAATCAGCCCCAGCATTTT. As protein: CASSERDRVVEWNQPQHF.

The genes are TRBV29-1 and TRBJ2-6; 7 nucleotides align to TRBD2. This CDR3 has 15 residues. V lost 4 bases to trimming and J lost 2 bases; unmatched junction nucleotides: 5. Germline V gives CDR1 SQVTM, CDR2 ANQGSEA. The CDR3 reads CSVAGGLAGANVLTF. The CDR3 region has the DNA TGCAGCGTTGCGGGGGGACTCGCTGGGGCCAACGTCCTGACTTTC.

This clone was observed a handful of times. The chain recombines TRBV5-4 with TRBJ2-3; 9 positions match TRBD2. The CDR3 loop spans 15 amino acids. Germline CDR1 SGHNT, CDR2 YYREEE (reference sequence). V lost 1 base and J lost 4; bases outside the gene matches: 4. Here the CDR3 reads CASSLKTSGADTQYF. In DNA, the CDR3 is TGTGCCAGCAGCTTGAAGACTAGCGGCGCAGATACGCAGTATTTT.

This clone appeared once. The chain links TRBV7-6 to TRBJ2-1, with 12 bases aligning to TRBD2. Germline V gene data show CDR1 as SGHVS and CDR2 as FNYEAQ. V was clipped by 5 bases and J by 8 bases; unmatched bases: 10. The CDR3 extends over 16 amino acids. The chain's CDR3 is CASSRLTSGSFHEQFF. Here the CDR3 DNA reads TGTGCCAGCAGCCGGTTGACTAGCGGGAGTTTCCATGAGCAGTTCTTC. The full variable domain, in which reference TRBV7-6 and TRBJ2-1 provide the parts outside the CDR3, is GAGVSQSPRYKVTKRGQDVALRCDPISGHVSLYWYRQALGQGPEFLTYFNYEAQQDKSGLPNDRFSAERPEGSISTLTIQRTEQRDSAMYRCASSRLTSGSFHEQFFGPGTRLTVL.

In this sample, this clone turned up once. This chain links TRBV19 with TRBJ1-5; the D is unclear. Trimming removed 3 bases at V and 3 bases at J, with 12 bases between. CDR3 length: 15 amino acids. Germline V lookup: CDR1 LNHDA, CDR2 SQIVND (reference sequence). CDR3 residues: CASSMMGSTNQPQHF. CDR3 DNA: TGTGCCAGTAGTATGATGGGCAGCACCAATCAGCCCCAGCATTTT.

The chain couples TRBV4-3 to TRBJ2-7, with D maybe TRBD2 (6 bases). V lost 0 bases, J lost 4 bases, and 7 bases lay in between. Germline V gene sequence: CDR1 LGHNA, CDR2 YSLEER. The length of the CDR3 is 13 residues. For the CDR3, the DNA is TGCGCCAGCAGCCAAGATCTAGCGTACGAGCAGTACTTC. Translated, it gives CASSQDLAYEQYF.

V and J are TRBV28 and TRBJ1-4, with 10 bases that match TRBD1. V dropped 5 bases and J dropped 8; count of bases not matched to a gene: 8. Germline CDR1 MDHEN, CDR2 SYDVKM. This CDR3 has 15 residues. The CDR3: CASSPQTGGGEKLFF. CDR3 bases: TGTGCCAGCAGTCCTCAGACAGGGGGCGGGGAAAAACTGTTTTTT.

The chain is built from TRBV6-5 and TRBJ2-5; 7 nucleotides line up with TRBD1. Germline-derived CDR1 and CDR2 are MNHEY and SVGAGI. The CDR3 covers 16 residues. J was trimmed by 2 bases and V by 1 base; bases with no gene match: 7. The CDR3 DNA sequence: TGTGCCAGCAGTTACTTCGGATCAGGGGGTCAAGAGACCCAGTACTTC. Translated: CASSYFGSGGQETQYF.

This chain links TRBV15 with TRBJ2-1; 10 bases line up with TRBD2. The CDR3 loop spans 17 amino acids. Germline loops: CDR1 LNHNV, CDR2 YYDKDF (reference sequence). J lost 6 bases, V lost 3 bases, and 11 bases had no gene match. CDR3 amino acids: CATSSRNLAGAGNEQFF. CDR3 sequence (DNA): TGTGCCACCAGCAGCCGTAACCTAGCGGGAGCGGGCAATGAGCAGTTCTTC. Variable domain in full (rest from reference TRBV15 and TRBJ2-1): DAMVIQNPRYQVTQFGKPVTLSCSQTLNHNVMYWYQQKSSQAPKLLFHYYDKDFNNEADTPDNFQSRRPNTSFCFLDIRSPGLGDTAMYLCATSSRNLAGAGNEQFFGPGTRLTVL.

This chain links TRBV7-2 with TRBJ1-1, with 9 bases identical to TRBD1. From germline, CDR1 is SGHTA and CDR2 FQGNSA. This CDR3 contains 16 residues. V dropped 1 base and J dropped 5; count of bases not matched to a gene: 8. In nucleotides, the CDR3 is TGTGCCAGCAGCTTAGACATAGGGACAGGGAAGACTGAAGCTTTCTTT. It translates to CASSLDIGTGKTEAFF.

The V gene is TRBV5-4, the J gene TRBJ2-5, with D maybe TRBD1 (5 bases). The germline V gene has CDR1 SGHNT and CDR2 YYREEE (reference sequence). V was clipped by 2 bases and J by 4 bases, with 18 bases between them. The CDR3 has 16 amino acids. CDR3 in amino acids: CASSLKILGLLETQYF. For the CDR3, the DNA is TGTGCCAGCAGCTTAAAAATCCTGGGGCTTTTAGAGACCCAGTACTTC.

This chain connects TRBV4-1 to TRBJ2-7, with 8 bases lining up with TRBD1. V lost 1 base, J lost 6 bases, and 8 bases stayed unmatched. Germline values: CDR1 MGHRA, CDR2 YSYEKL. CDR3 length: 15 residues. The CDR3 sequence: CASSQVEGTGSEQYF. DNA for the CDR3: TGCGCCAGCAGCCAAGTTGAGGGGACAGGAAGCGAGCAGTACTTC.

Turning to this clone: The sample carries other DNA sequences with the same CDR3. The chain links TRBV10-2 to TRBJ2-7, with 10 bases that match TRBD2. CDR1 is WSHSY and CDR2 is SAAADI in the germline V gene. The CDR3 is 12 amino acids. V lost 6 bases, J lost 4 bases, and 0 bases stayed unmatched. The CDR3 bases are TGCGCCAGCAGGACTAGCGGGTACGAGCAGTACTTC. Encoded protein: CASRTSGYEQYF.

CDR3 sequence (DNA): TGCGCCAGCAGCCCCGACAGGGCGGCTGGAAACACCATATATTTT. Residues: CASSPDRAAGNTIYF. V is TRBV5-1 and J is TRBJ1-3; 7 bases are shared with TRBD1. Germline V CDR1 and CDR2: SGHRS, YFSETQ. The CDR3 consists of 15 residues. V was pared by 4 bases and J by 2 bases, with 6 bases of the junction left unmatched.

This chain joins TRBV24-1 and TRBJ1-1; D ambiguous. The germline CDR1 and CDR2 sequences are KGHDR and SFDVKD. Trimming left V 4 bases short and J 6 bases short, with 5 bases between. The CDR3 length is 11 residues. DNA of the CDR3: TGTGCCACCAGTGAGGGCCCTGAAGCTTTCTTT. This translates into CATSEGPEAFF.

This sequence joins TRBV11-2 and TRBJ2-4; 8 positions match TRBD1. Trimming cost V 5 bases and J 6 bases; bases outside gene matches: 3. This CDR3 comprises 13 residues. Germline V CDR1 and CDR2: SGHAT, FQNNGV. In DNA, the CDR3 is TGTGCCAGCAGCCCAGGACAGGGAAACATTCAGTACTTC. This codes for CASSPGQGNIQYF.

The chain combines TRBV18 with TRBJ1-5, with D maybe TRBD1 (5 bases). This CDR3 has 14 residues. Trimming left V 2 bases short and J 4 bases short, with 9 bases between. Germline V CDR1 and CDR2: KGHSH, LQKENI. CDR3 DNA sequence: TGTGCCAGCTCACCAGGACCAGGGAATCAGCCCCAGCATTTT. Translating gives CASSPGPGNQPQHF.

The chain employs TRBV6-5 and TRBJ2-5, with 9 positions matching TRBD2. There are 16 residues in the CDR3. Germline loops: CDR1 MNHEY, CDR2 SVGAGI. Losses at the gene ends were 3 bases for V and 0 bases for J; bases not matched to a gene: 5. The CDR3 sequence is CASSYLLAGYQETQYF. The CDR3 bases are TGTGCCAGCAGTTATTTGCTAGCGGGGTACCAAGAGACCCAGTACTTC.

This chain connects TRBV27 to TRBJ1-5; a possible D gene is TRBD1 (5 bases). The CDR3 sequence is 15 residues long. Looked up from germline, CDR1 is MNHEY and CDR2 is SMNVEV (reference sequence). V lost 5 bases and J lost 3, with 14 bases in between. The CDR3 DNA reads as TGTGCCAGCAGTCCAGACAGCAGTTTCAATCAGCCCCAGCATTTT. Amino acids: CASSPDSSFNQPQHF.

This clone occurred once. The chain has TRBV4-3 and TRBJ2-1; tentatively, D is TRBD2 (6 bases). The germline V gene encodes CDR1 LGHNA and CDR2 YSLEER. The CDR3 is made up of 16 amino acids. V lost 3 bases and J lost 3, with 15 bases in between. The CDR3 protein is CASSHGSGLVYNEQFF. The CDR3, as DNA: TGCGCCAGCAGCCACGGCTCGGGACTGGTCTACAATGAGCAGTTCTTC.